This T cell receptor (beta chain) is drawn from a study of PD-L1 blockade in urothelial cancer. Generated by immunoSEQ multiplex PCR, the TCRdb table keeps only in-frame clones and is missing some. The sample shows 100,000 or so clones, approximately 91% of them seen only once. V lost 1 base to trimming and J lost 0 bases, with 13 bases between them. The CDR3 is made up of 17 amino acids. In germline, CDR1 is MDHEN, CDR2 SYDVKM. The receptor comes from a woman aged 80 or over with urothelial cancer. Specimen: PBMCs, collected around atezolizumab (anti-PD-L1) treatment. V gene TRBV28 combines with J gene TRBJ1-5; unclear D gene. CDR3 nucleotides: TGTGCCAGCAGTTTATTCAGTGGCAGACTTAGCAATCAGCCCCAGCATTTT. This codes for CASSLFSGRLSNQPQHF. The whole variable domain, filled in from reference TRBV28 and TRBJ1-5, reads DVKVTQSSRYLVKRTGEKVFLECVQDMDHENMFWYRQDPGLGLRLIYFSYDVKMKEKGDIPEGYSVSREKKERFSLILESASTNQTSMYLCASSLFSGRLSNQPQHFGDGTRLSIL.